This entry concerns a single TCR beta chain. What it binds is unknown. The gene names given are mouse names. The CDR3 end is not reached by the read, which stops 1 residue before it; the germline J gene fills it in. This sample stems from a study of tissue T cells after allogeneic stem cell transplantation. Points from the study as a whole: Only a limited share of tissue TCRs appeared in blood or spleen.

V was shortened by 2 bases and J by 1 base, with 5 bases between the two germline ends. CDR1 KGHPV and CDR2 FQNQEV come from the germline V gene (reference sequence). This CDR3 has 13 amino acids. The assay was immunoSEQ multiplex PCR, and TCRdb's table has in-frame clones only and misses some. The table has over a thousand clones, 58% seen once. Documented time point: mouse harvest day 7 after allogeneic transplant. The graft held 10^6 splenic CD5+ T cells and 10^7 T-cell-depleted bone marrow cells. J is TRBJ1-1 and V is TRBV26; the D is unclear. This TCR was sampled from a female BALB/c mouse given C57BL/6 T cells with graft-versus-host disease after an allogeneic hematopoietic cell transplant. Sequenced input: liver tissue. The covered CDR3 bases are TGTGCCAGCAGTCTGAGGCAAAACACAGAAGTCTTC. This codes for CASSLRQNTEVF. The entire CDR3 protein reads CASSLRQNTEVFF.